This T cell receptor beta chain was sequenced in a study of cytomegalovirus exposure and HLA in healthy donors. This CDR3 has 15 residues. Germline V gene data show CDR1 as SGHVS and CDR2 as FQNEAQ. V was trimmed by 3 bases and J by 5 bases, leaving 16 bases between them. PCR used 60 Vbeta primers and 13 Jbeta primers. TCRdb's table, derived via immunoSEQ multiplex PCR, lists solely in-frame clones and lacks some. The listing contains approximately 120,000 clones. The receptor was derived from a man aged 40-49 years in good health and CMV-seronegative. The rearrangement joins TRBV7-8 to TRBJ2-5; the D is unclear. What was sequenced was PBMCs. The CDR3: CASSFPAGVRETQYF. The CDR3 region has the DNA TGTGCCAGCAGCTTCCCGGCAGGTGTAAGGGAGACCCAGTACTTC.